The 18 T cell receptor beta chains presented below share a single source sample, sequenced in a study of regulatory T cells in long-lasting Graves disease. CDR3 regions were amplified by Arm-PCR using iRepertoire HTBI primers to build TCR beta libraries. TCRdb itself ran the multiplex PCR reads through MiXCR, one entry per CDR3 protein. The table has almost 450,000 distinct CDR3 sequences, roughly 15% seen once. Time point meaning: newly diagnosed GD, antithyroid drugs for less than 3 months. The TCR library was made from RNA that had been extracted from PBMCs in TRIzol. These data were also filed under a second study, of T cells in Graves' hyperthyroidism and ophthalmopathy.

The material was peripheral blood mononuclear cells (PBMCs), obtained at new diagnosis, from a patient treated with antithyroid drugs. The receptors originated from a young woman with Graves disease.

The gene calls are TRBV7-9 and TRBJ2-4, with 7 bases that match TRBD1. V lost 1 base, J lost 3 bases, and 9 bases stayed unmatched. Germline V CDR1 and CDR2: SEHNR, FQNEAQ (reference sequence). There are 17 residues in the CDR3. CDR3 sequence (DNA): TGTGCCAGCAGCTTAGTACCCGGGACAGCGTACAAAAACATTCAGTACTTC. Translated: CASSLVPGTAYKNIQYF.

The chain employs TRBV7-9 and TRBJ1-5; 7 bases are shared with TRBD1. Losses at the gene ends were 5 bases for V and 0 bases for J; bases not matched to a gene: 7. The CDR3 has 16 amino acids. The germline CDR1 and CDR2 sequences are SEHNR and FQNEAQ (reference sequence). The CDR3 DNA follows: TGTGCCAGCAGCGGTACAGGGGAGGGTAGCAATCAGCCCCAGCATTTT. This gives the protein CASSGTGEGSNQPQHF.

This clonotype was counted ten times or more. This sequence joins TRBV6-5 and TRBJ2-3; 15 positions match TRBD2. CDR1 and CDR2 (germline): MNHEY, SVGAGI. This CDR3 has 19 amino acids. The junction had 9 bases not matched to a gene; V was cut back by 2 bases and J by 3 bases. The CDR3 sequence is CASSYRAGGLAGGTDTQYF. In DNA form, the CDR3 reads TGTGCCAGCAGTTACCGGGCGGGGGGACTAGCGGGAGGAACAGATACGCAGTATTTT.

This clonotype appeared many times. This sequence joins TRBV6-9 and TRBJ2-1; TRBD1 aligns across 7 bases. V gave up 4 bases and J gave up 15 bases; unmatched junction bases: 6. Germline V gene sequence: CDR1 MNHGY, CDR2 SVAAGI. The length of the CDR3 is 11 residues. CDR3 DNA sequence: TGTGCCAGCAGTTCGACAGGGAACGGGTTCTTC. It is translated as CASSSTGNGFF.

This clonotype was seen repeatedly, ten times or more. This sequence joins TRBV6-1 and TRBJ2-7; maybe TRBD2 (6 bases). Trimming took 5 bases from V and 0 from J, leaving 20 bases between them. Germline V CDR1 and CDR2: MNHNS, SASEGT. CDR3 length: 17 residues. The CDR3 bases are TGTGCCAGCAGTACCCTTGGGACTTCAAAAAGCTCCTACGAGCAGTACTTC. Translating gives CASSTLGTSKSSYEQYF.

On this clonotype itself: This CDR3 fails to terminate in the conserved phenylalanine or tryptophan, so it likely reflects a read error. The chain has TRBV30 and TRBJ1-1; a possible D gene is TRBD1 (5 bases). The germline V gene encodes CDR1 GTSNPN and CDR2 SVGIG (reference sequence). The CDR3 length is 16 residues. The V and J ends lost 0 bases and 2 bases respectively, with 16 bases between them. The CDR3 bases are TGTGCCTGGAGTGTAGGACTTCGACAGCTTAACACTGAAGCTTTCCTT. Its translation is CAWSVGLRQLNTEAFL.

This clonotype occurred a few times. The chain uses TRBV30 and TRBJ1-4; D remains ambiguous. Trimming removed 1 base from V and 4 bases from J, with 7 bases in between. CDR3 length: 13 amino acids. Looked up from germline, CDR1 is GTSNPN and CDR2 is SVGIG (reference sequence). The chain's CDR3 is CAWSARLNEKLFF. In nucleotides, the CDR3 is TGTGCCTGGAGTGCCAGGCTTAATGAAAAACTGTTTTTT.

This clonotype has more than one count but fewer than ten. The V and J genes are TRBV19 and TRBJ2-7; no clear D. V dropped 0 bases and J dropped 4 bases, with 10 bases sitting between them. The CDR3 is 14 amino acids. Germline V gene data show CDR1 as LNHDA and CDR2 as SQIVND (reference sequence). The CDR3: CASSIDRGRYEQYF. The DNA of the CDR3 is TGTGCCAGTAGTATAGATCGCGGCAGGTACGAGCAGTACTTC.

The rearrangement uses TRBV6-2 or TRBV6-3 and TRBJ2-1; 12 bases are a match to TRBD2. The trim removed 0 bases at V and 0 bases at J, leaving 9 bases unmatched. This CDR3 is built from 20 residues. Per germline, CDR1 MNHEY and CDR2 SVGEGT. The CDR3: CASSYSIPSGRASSYNEQFF. The DNA for the CDR3 is TGTGCCAGCAGTTACTCGATCCCTAGCGGGAGGGCGAGCTCCTACAATGAGCAGTTCTTC.

The rearrangement links TRBV7-9 to TRBJ2-1; D might be TRBD1 (6 bases). The CDR3 extends over 15 amino acids. V was cut by 1 base and J by 0 bases, with 7 bases left in between. Germline lookup yields CDR1 SEHNR and CDR2 FQNEAQ (reference sequence). As DNA, the CDR3 is TGTGCCAGCAGCTTAGAACAGGGCTCCTACAATGAGCAGTTCTTC. It codes for CASSLEQGSYNEQFF.

Of note for this clonotype: A much bigger clone sits one base away, suggesting this may be a read error. J is TRBJ2-5 and V is TRBV2; D perhaps matches TRBD1 (5 bases). The length of the CDR3 is 12 residues. CDR1 SNHLY and CDR2 FYNNEI come from the germline V gene. Trimming cost V 8 bases and J 5 bases, with 12 bases left between them. The CDR3 protein is CASAAGLETQYF. The CDR3 coding sequence is TGTGCCAGCGCGGCAGGGCTTGAGACCCAGTACTTC.

Remarks on this clonotype: A much larger clone is a single base away; this may be a read error. The J gene is TRBJ2-1, the V gene TRBV5-1; 8 bases match TRBD1. Trimming removed 0 bases from V and 8 bases from J; junction bases left unmatched: 13. This CDR3 spans 17 amino acids. Germline V gene sequence: CDR1 SGHRS, CDR2 YFSETQ. The CDR3 DNA reads as TGCGCCAGCAGCTTGGGAGTAAGTGACAGGGGTGTGGATGAGCAGTTCTTC. Encoded protein: CASSLGVSDRGVDEQFF.

Ten or more counts support this clonotype. The chain employs TRBV7-2 and TRBJ2-1, with TRBD2 as a possible D gene (6 bases). The CDR3 has 14 amino acids. The V end was cut by 8 bases, the J end by 0 bases, with 11 bases between. The germline CDR1 and CDR2 sequences are SGHTA and FQGNSA. CDR3 sequence reads: CASRGTSSYNEQFF. CDR3 bases: TGTGCCAGCCGGGGGACCAGCTCCTACAATGAGCAGTTCTTC.

This clonotype was seen a handful of times. The chain joins TRBV28 to TRBJ2-7, with 9 bases that match TRBD1. This CDR3 has 15 amino acids. The junction had 6 bases not matched to a gene; V was cut back by 3 bases and J by 3 bases. Germline V CDR1 and CDR2: MDHEN, SYDVKM. CDR3 nucleotide sequence: TGTGCCAGCAGTTTCGACAGGGGGTTTGTCTACGAGCAGTACTTC. Translation gives CASSFDRGFVYEQYF.

Details on this clonotype: A much larger clone lies a single base off, so this may be a read error. The chain has TRBV20-1 and TRBJ2-7; 10 bases align to TRBD1. This CDR3 has 14 residues. CDR1 is DFQATT, CDR2 SNEGSKA, per germline (reference sequence). This chain's CDR3 is CSVRPGTGAYEQHF. CDR3 in DNA: TGCAGTGTCCGCCCCGGGACAGGGGCCTACGAGCAGCACTTC.

The sample holds many counts of this clonotype. The rearrangement uses TRBV28 and TRBJ1-5; no clear D gene. Trimming stripped 7 bases from V and 0 bases from J, with 13 bases between. The CDR3 contains 15 residues. CDR1 and CDR2 (germline): MDHEN, SYDVKM. DNA of the CDR3: TGTGCCAGCATTACAAGGGCAGATAGCAATCAGCCCCAGCATTTT. Translation: CASITRADSNQPQHF.

This clonotype was counted between two and nine times. The chain links TRBV7-9 to TRBJ1-2; TRBD1 might be the D (6 bases). Trimming removed 5 bases at V and 8 bases at J, with 12 bases between. Looked up from germline, CDR1 is SEHNR and CDR2 is FQNEAQ (reference sequence). This CDR3 comprises 12 residues. This chain's CDR3 is CASSRTDRGYTF. As DNA, the CDR3 is TGTGCCAGCAGCCGGACAGACAGAGGCTACACCTTC.

This clonotype came up a few times. This chain links TRBV20-1 with TRBJ2-1, with TRBD2 as a possible D gene (5 bases). CDR1 DFQATT and CDR2 SNEGSKA come from the germline V gene (reference sequence). This CDR3 is built from 16 residues. V lost 5 bases and J lost 8, with 25 bases in between. The CDR3 sequence: CSAGDWGPSSPDEQFF. The DNA of the CDR3 is TGCAGTGCTGGTGACTGGGGTCCTAGCTCCCCCGATGAGCAGTTCTTC.